This T cell receptor beta chain was documented in a study of shared clonotypes between healthy human individuals. Study details: Plates per donor: three CD4 naive, three CD4 memory, two CD8 naive, one CD8 memory.

With regard to this clone: Its antigen remains unidentified.

The study ran the assay at deep level. Sequencing was performed with immunoSEQ multiplex PCR; in TCRdb, only in-frame clones are kept and a portion is missing. The sample comprises about 580,000 clones, more than 95% of which are singletons, and approximately 0.33% rests with the top ten. The CDR3 spans 15 residues. V shed 7 bases, J shed 4 bases, and the junction held 8 bases outside the gene matches. Per germline, CDR1 MNHEY and CDR2 SMNVEV (reference sequence). The study's findings and limits: Clonotype sharing across donors was expected to vary with sequencing depth.

Naive CD8 cells lacked CD45RO, underwent positive selection for CCR7 and left out terminally differentiated effector memory CD45RA+ cells. The genes are TRBV27 and TRBJ2-1; TRBD2 agrees at 9 bases. The sample taken for sequencing was naive CD8+ T cells sorted from blood. The receptor was isolated from a man aged 25 to 40 in good health. DNA for the CDR3: TGTGCCAGCACCACCGGGACTAGCCCTTACAATGAGCAGTTCTTC. This translates into CASTTGTSPYNEQFF.